Included here is one T cell receptor (beta chain) sequence, with context. The germline gives CDR1 GTSNPN, CDR2 SVGIG (reference sequence). V was pared by 4 bases and J by 0 bases, with 13 bases between. CDR3 length: 15 residues. Data came from immunoSEQ multiplex PCR; TCRdb stores just in-frame clones and leaves some out. This sample has 63,000 or so clones, with around 90% found just once. This sample is part of a study of OX40 agonist ivuxolimab in advanced cancers. Across the study: The study enrolled dose-escalation patients with hepatocellular carcinoma, melanoma, renal cell or head and neck cancer.

The receptor's source is an adult with an advanced solid tumor such as melanoma, head and neck, liver or kidney cancer. The sequenced sample was CD4+ or CD8+ T cells sorted from blood, obtained in a trial of the OX40 agonist ivuxolimab. V gene TRBV30 combines with J gene TRBJ1-5, with a weak D call TRBD1 (5 bases). In DNA form, the CDR3 reads TGTGCCTGGACCCAAGGGGATTATAGCAATCAGCCCCAGCATTTT. It encodes CAWTQGDYSNQPQHF. Using reference TRBV30 and TRBJ1-5 for the parts outside the CDR3, the full variable domain is SQTIHQWPATLVQPVGSPLSLECTVEGTSNPNLYWYRQAAGRGLQLLFYSVGIGQISSEVPQNLSASRPQDRQFILSSKKLLLSDSGFYLCAWTQGDYSNQPQHFGDGTRLSIL.